These 30 T cell receptor beta chains originate from one sample sequenced in a study of identifying expanded T cells in peripheral blood. Profiling relied on immunoSEQ multiplex PCR, and the TCRdb table lists in-frame clones only, not all of them. The data contain 75,000 to 95,000 clones, 80% to 90% of them singletons. The material sequenced was blood. These receptors came from a person between 18 and 70 years old in good health.

The chain joins TRBV29-1 to TRBJ1-2; 8 nucleotides agree with TRBD1. With V trimmed by 4 bases and J by 6 bases, 4 bases remained unmatched. This CDR3 has 12 amino acids. Germline CDR1 SQVTM, CDR2 ANQGSEA. The CDR3 loop reads CSVAQGANGYTF. CDR3 nucleotide sequence: TGCAGCGTTGCGCAGGGGGCCAATGGCTACACCTTC.

The chain combines TRBV5-1 with TRBJ2-1; D might be TRBD1 or TRBD2, each matching 6 bases. Germline V CDR1 and CDR2: SGHRS, YFSETQ. The germline V and J ends were trimmed by 4 bases and 4 bases, with 15 bases remaining between them. The CDR3 consists of 15 residues. The CDR3 nucleotides are TGCGCCAGCAGCCCAGATGGGGGGACATACAATGAGCAGTTCTTC. Its translation is CASSPDGGTYNEQFF. Full variable domain (outside the CDR3, taken from reference TRBV5-1 and TRBJ2-1): KAGVTQTPRYLIKTRGQQVTLSCSPISGHRSVSWYQQTPGQGLQFLFEYFSETQRNKGNFPGRFSGRQFSNSRSEMNVSTLELGDSALYLCASSPDGGTYNEQFFGPGTRLTVL.

The J gene is TRBJ1-5, the V gene TRBV5-1; 7 bases align to TRBD1. Germline V gene sequence: CDR1 SGHRS, CDR2 YFSETQ. The CDR3 runs 14 residues. J was trimmed by 3 bases and V by 8 bases; bases with no gene match: 8. In nucleotides, the CDR3 is TGCGCCAGTTCTCCGGACAGGCCCAATCAGCCCCAGCATTTT. It yields the protein CASSPDRPNQPQHF.

The gene calls are TRBV7-3 and TRBJ2-7, with TRBD1 matching 8 bases. CDR1 SGHTA and CDR2 FQGTGA come from the germline V gene. This CDR3 spans 15 amino acids. Germline trimming cut 2 bases from V and 1 base from J; bases unmatched to any gene: 4. Written as DNA, the CDR3 is TGTGCCAGCAGCTTAGAGACAGGGGAATCCTACGAGCAGTACTTC. This encodes CASSLETGESYEQYF.

The chain recombines TRBV6-5 with TRBJ2-7; D gene unclear. This CDR3 has 14 residues. Germline CDR1 and CDR2: MNHEY and SVGAGI. Deletions cut 2 bases from V and 4 bases from J, with 12 bases between. In DNA form, the CDR3 reads TGTGCCAGCAGTTACGGCCCAGGTATTTACGAGCAGTACTTC. This translates into CASSYGPGIYEQYF.

V gene TRBV11-2 combines with J gene TRBJ1-6; no definite D call. The CDR3 spans 16 residues. V gave up 3 bases and J gave up 0 bases, with 9 bases separating them. The germline V gene has CDR1 SGHAT and CDR2 FQNNGV. CDR3 residues: CASSFLKSSYNSPLHF. CDR3 nucleotides: TGTGCCAGCAGCTTCCTTAAAAGCTCCTATAATTCACCCCTCCACTTT.

The chain uses TRBV18 and TRBJ1-5; D is perhaps TRBD1 (6 bases). The CDR3 runs 13 residues. V was shortened by 2 bases and J by 4 bases, with 6 bases between the two germline ends. From germline, CDR1 is KGHSH and CDR2 LQKENI. The DNA of the CDR3 is TGTGCCAGCTCACCAGACAGGAATCAGCCCCAGCATTTT. It specifies CASSPDRNQPQHF.

V usage is TRBV14 and J usage is TRBJ2-3; D is unclear. CDR1 and CDR2 (germline): SGHDN, FVKESK. The CDR3 is 16 residues long. V gave up 0 bases and J gave up 2 bases, with 12 bases separating them. CDR3 coding DNA: TGTGCCAGCAGCCAAGAGTACAGAGGTATCACAGATACGCAGTATTTT. This encodes CASSQEYRGITDTQYF.

The chain employs TRBV6-1 and TRBJ1-4; no definite D call. The CDR3 contains 14 residues. Germline loops: CDR1 MNHNS, CDR2 SASEGT. Trimming took off 7 bases at V and 0 bases at J, with 9 bases between the two ends. The CDR3 loop is CASTAGSTNEKLFF. CDR3 DNA: TGTGCCAGCACGGCCGGGTCAACTAATGAAAAACTGTTTTTT.

V gene TRBV10-3 combines with J gene TRBJ1-4; D might be TRBD1 (6 bases). CDR1 is ENHRY, CDR2 SYGVKD, per germline. Trimming took off 10 bases at V and 7 bases at J, with 16 bases between the two ends. This CDR3 contains 13 residues. The CDR3 loop is CATGGGGGEKLFF. The CDR3 bases are TGTGCCACCGGTGGGGGGGGCGGTGAAAAACTGTTTTTT.

The gene calls are TRBV6-1 and TRBJ1-1, with D possibly TRBD1 on 6 matching bases. The length of the CDR3 is 11 residues. Trimming removed 3 bases from V and 10 bases from J, with 9 bases in between. Germline V gene lookup returns CDR1 MNHNS and CDR2 SASEGT. In DNA form, the CDR3 reads TGTGCCAGCAGTGATCAGGGGCGAGCTTTCTTT. It codes for CASSDQGRAFF.

This sequence joins TRBV11-3 and TRBJ2-7; 8 bases match TRBD2. V was pared by 1 base and J by 2 bases, with 1 base of the junction left unmatched. The CDR3 has 14 amino acids. Germline-derived CDR1 and CDR2 are SGHNT and YENEEA. In DNA, the CDR3 is TGTGCCAGCAGCTTAGTTAGCGGGGCCTACGAGCAGTACTTC. This encodes CASSLVSGAYEQYF.

The chain combines TRBV18 with TRBJ1-2; no reliable D call. The CDR3 loop spans 13 amino acids. Between the trimmed V and J ends, which lost 6 bases and 3 bases, there was a span of 11 bases. The V gene's germline CDR1 is KGHSH and CDR2 LQKENI. The CDR3 nucleotides are TGTGCCAGCTCCACGGCCCGAGACTATGGCTACACCTTC. Translated: CASSTARDYGYTF. Full variable domain (remainder filled in from reference TRBV18 and TRBJ1-2): NAGVMQNPRHLVRRRGQEARLRCSPMKGHSHVYWYRQLPEEGLKFMVYLQKENIIDESGMPKERFSAEFPKEGPSILRIQQVVRGDSAAYFCASSTARDYGYTFGSGTRLTVV.

J is TRBJ1-6 and V is TRBV5-5, with a possible D match to TRBD1 (6 bases). V gave up 4 bases and J gave up 10 bases, with 18 bases separating them. The germline CDR1 and CDR2 sequences are SGHKS and YYEKEE (reference sequence). The CDR3 has 15 residues. The CDR3 sequence is CASSLVAGVASPLHF. The CDR3 DNA follows: TGTGCCAGCAGCCTCGTCGCAGGGGTAGCGTCACCCCTCCACTTT.

The V and J genes are TRBV29-1 and TRBJ2-1; 7 positions match TRBD2. The germline V gene encodes CDR1 SQVTM and CDR2 ANQGSEA. This CDR3 comprises 16 residues. Trimming removed 4 bases from V and 0 bases from J; junction bases left unmatched: 9. Written as DNA, the CDR3 is TGCAGCGTTGGGGGAGGGAACTGGATCTCCTACAATGAGCAGTTCTTC. This encodes CSVGGGNWISYNEQFF.

The rearrangement joins TRBV4-3 to TRBJ1-2; TRBD1 is a possible D gene (5 bases). The V gene's germline CDR1 is LGHNA and CDR2 YSLEER. This CDR3 contains 17 residues. The V and J ends lost 4 bases and 3 bases respectively, with 21 bases between them. The CDR3, as DNA: TGCGCCAGCAGCCGTCAACCCGGGGGGGTTTTGGACTATGGCTACACCTTC. As protein: CASSRQPGGVLDYGYTF.

CDR3 sequence: CASSLIRADTQYF. Written as DNA, the CDR3 is TGTGCCAGCAGCTTAATAAGAGCGGATACGCAGTATTTT. The rearrangement links TRBV11-2 to TRBJ2-3, with no clear D. V lost 2 bases, J lost 6 bases, and 9 bases lay in between. From germline, CDR1 is SGHAT and CDR2 FQNNGV. This CDR3 is built from 13 residues.

The chain uses TRBV5-1 and TRBJ1-5; unclear D gene. V was pared by 5 bases and J by 3 bases, with 9 bases between. The CDR3 totals 13 residues. Germline CDR1 SGHRS, CDR2 YFSETQ. CDR3 protein: CASRTWPNQPQHF. CDR3 DNA sequence: TGCGCCAGCAGAACTTGGCCCAATCAGCCCCAGCATTTT.

This chain links TRBV6-1 with TRBJ1-1, with D uncertain. CDR3 size: 13 residues. Germline assignment: CDR1 MNHNS and CDR2 SASEGT. V lost 10 bases to trimming and J lost 1 base, with 13 bases between them. CDR3 DNA sequence: TGTGCCACCCTAGTGGTGGAGAACACTGAAGCTTTCTTT. Its translation: CATLVVENTEAFF.

CDR3 sequence reads: CASSIPGPGETQYF. The DNA of the CDR3 is TGTGCCAGCAGTATTCCGGGACCGGGAGAGACCCAGTACTTC. This chain links TRBV6-6 with TRBJ2-5, with D perhaps TRBD1 or TRBD2 (5 bases each). The CDR3 has 14 residues. Trimming cost V 5 bases and J 4 bases, with 14 bases left between them. Germline V gene lookup returns CDR1 MNHNY and CDR2 SVGAGI (reference sequence).

The chain employs TRBV7-9 and TRBJ1-2; 10 bases are a match to TRBD1. The CDR3 has 14 residues. V trimming: 6 bases; J trimming: 8 bases; junction bases outside the gene matches: 9. Germline V gene data show CDR1 as SEHNR and CDR2 as FQNEAQ (reference sequence). The CDR3 nucleotides read TGTGCCAGCAGTCTGGCGGGACAGGGGTCCGGCTACACCTTC. Its translation: CASSLAGQGSGYTF.

In regard to this clone: Distinct nucleotide sequences in the sample also encode this CDR3. V is TRBV5-6 and J is TRBJ1-1; no reliable D call. Looked up from germline, CDR1 is SGHDT and CDR2 is YYEEEE. The V end lost 0 bases, the J end lost 7 bases, and 7 bases lay between the germline ends. This CDR3 has 12 residues. The CDR3 protein is CASSLVGLEAFF. The CDR3 nucleotides read TGTGCCAGCAGCTTGGTCGGGCTTGAAGCTTTCTTT.

V is TRBV7-2 and J is TRBJ2-2; D call uncertain. Deletions cut 5 bases from V and 3 bases from J, with 4 bases between. This CDR3 has 12 residues. The germline CDR1 and CDR2 sequences are SGHTA and FQGNSA. Written as DNA, the CDR3 is TGTGCCAGCAGCCCCTACACCGGGGAGCTGTTTTTT. It yields the protein CASSPYTGELFF.

The genes are TRBV7-2 and TRBJ2-6; tentatively, D is TRBD1 (6 bases). From germline, CDR1 is SGHTA and CDR2 FQGNSA. The ends were cut back, 4 bases at V and 2 bases at J, with 12 bases in the middle. CDR3 length: 16 residues. The CDR3 sequence is CASSSNRETGANVLTF. Here the CDR3 DNA reads TGTGCCAGCAGCTCCAACAGGGAAACTGGGGCCAACGTCCTGACTTTC.

The chain employs TRBV2 and TRBJ2-2; D perhaps matches TRBD1 (6 bases). The germline CDR1 and CDR2 sequences are SNHLY and FYNNEI. Trimming shortened V by 3 bases and J by 2 bases, and 13 bases separated the two germline ends. The CDR3 has 16 amino acids. This chain's CDR3 is CASSDRGHINTGELFF. The CDR3 DNA follows: TGTGCCAGCAGTGATCGGGGACACATCAACACCGGGGAGCTGTTTTTT.

The chain uses TRBV27 and TRBJ2-3; 7 bases are shared with TRBD2. The V gene end was trimmed by 7 bases and the J gene end by 1 base; junction bases not matched to a gene: 5. In germline, CDR1 is MNHEY, CDR2 SMNVEV (reference sequence). CDR3 length: 14 residues. The CDR3 nucleotides are TGTGCCAGCAAACTAGCGTCCGGCACAGATACGCAGTATTTT. Residues: CASKLASGTDTQYF.

This clone came up once. The rearrangement links TRBV4-3 to TRBJ1-6; 9 bases match TRBD1. From germline, CDR1 is LGHNA and CDR2 YSLEER. The CDR3 is 13 amino acids. V gave up 5 bases and J gave up 9 bases; unmatched junction bases: 2. The CDR3 here is CASSRDRASPLHF. The CDR3 coding sequence is TGCGCCAGCAGCAGGGACAGGGCTTCACCCCTCCACTTT.

The chain recombines TRBV25-1 with TRBJ2-2; D gene uncertain. From germline, CDR1 is MGHDK and CDR2 SYGVNS. This CDR3 comprises 15 residues. V lost 6 bases, J lost 5 bases, and 16 bases lay in between. The CDR3 spells CASRPSLRFTGELFF. The CDR3 bases are TGTGCCAGCAGACCCAGTCTAAGGTTTACCGGGGAGCTGTTTTTT. The full variable domain, its missing parts supplied by reference TRBV25-1 and TRBJ2-2, is EADIYQTPRYLVIGTGKKITLECSQTMGHDKMYWYQQDPGMELHLIHYSYGVNSTEKGDLSSESTVSRIRTEHFPLTLESARPSHTSQYLCASRPSLRFTGELFFGEGSRLTVL.

The chain recombines TRBV6-5 with TRBJ2-7; weak D call: TRBD1 (6 bases). The CDR3 consists of 13 residues. Trimming took 6 bases from V and 5 from J, leaving 14 bases between them. CDR1 MNHEY and CDR2 SVGAGI come from the germline V gene. The CDR3 bases are TGTGCCAGCAGCCCAACAGGGTTAAACGAGCAGTACTTC. Protein sequence: CASSPTGLNEQYF.

The chain has TRBV5-5 and TRBJ2-7; D not certain. The CDR3 loop spans 15 amino acids. V was pared by 5 bases and J by 4 bases, with 19 bases between. CDR1 is SGHKS and CDR2 is YYEKEE in the germline V gene (reference sequence). CDR3 loop: CASSLPLGVGYEQYF. CDR3 in DNA: TGTGCCAGCAGTTTGCCCCTGGGCGTCGGATACGAGCAGTACTTC.